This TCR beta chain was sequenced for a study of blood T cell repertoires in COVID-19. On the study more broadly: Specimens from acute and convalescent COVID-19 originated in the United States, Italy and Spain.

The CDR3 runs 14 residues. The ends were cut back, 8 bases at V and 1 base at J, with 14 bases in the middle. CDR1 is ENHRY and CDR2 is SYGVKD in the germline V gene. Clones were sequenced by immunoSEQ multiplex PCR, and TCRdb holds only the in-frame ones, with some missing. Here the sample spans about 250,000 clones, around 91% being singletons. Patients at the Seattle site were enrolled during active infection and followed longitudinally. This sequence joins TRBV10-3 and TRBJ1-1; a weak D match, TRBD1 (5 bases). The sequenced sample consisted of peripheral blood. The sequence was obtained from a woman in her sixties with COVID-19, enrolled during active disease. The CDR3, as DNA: TGTGCCATCTCAGAGGCCAGGGAGAACACTGAAGCTTTCTTT. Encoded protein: CAISEARENTEAFF.